This T cell receptor (beta chain) appears in the sequencing data of a study of cytomegalovirus exposure and HLA in healthy donors. Overall study context: Of 300 to 500 genotyped donors, about 80% clustered with self-reported Caucasian donors.

PCR amplification relied on 60 Vbeta primers (plus 13 Jbeta primers). Profiled with immunoSEQ multiplex PCR; TCRdb holds only in-frame clones, not every one. The table shows 150,000 to 200,000 clones, with approximately 84% occurring only once. The germline V gene has CDR1 SGHDN and CDR2 FVKESK. The CDR3 extends over 14 amino acids. Germline trimming cut 6 bases from V and 1 base from J; bases unmatched to any gene: 6. Study-level findings and limits: Reports credit the classifier with highly specific, highly sensitive diagnosis of cytomegalovirus status. For TCR beta chains, V- and J-gene trimming was later linked to a missense DCLRE1C variant.

On this clone itself: Its target is not known.

This TCR came from a girl aged 5-17 years in good health and CMV-seropositive. Sample: PBMCs. The gene calls are TRBV14 and TRBJ2-7; 7 positions match TRBD1. CDR3 sequence: CASRQTGTSYEQYF. CDR3 coding DNA: TGTGCCAGCAGACAGACAGGGACGTCCTACGAGCAGTACTTC.